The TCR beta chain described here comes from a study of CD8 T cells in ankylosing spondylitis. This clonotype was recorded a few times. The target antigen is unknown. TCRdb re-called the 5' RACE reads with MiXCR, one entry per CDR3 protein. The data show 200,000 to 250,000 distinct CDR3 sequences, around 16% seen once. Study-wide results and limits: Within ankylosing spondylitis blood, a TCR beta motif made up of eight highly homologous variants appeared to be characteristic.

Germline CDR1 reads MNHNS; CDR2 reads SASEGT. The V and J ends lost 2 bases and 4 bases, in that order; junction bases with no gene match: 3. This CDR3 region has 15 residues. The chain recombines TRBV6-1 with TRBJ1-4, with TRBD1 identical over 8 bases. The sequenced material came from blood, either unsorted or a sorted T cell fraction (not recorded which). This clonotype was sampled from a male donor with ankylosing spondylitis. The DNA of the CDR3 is TGTGCCAGCAGTGAAACAGGGGGAGGTAATGAAAAACTGTTTTTT. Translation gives CASSETGGGNEKLFF.